The rows below give T cell receptor beta chains drawn from one sample of a study of blood T cell repertoires in COVID-19. Using immunoSEQ multiplex PCR, the repertoire was profiled, and TCRdb retains in-frame clones only, with some absent. The table includes under 95,000 clones, about 89% detected once. The sequencing sample was made of peripheral blood. Receptors originate from a woman in her forties or fifties in a cohort sampled during active COVID-19. CDR3s include the opening cysteine and the closing phenylalanine or tryptophan. D genes are given only for firm matches. The size field is filled for only some rows; it gives once, few, many or a size class.

TGTGCCACCAGCTCCCCGGCCGGAAAGACAGGGAGGTCGGATACGCAGTATTTT | CATSSPAGKTGRSDTQYF | TRBJ2-3 | TRBV15 | . | .
TGTGCCAGCTCAACGAGCGGGGGTGCCTACGAGCAGTACTTC | CASSTSGGAYEQYF | TRBJ2-7 | TRBV18 | . | TRBD2
TGTGCCAGCAGTCCCTCTATCTTCACAGATACGCAGTATTTT | CASSPSIFTDTQYF | TRBJ2-3 | TRBV6-5 | . | .
TGTGCCAGCAGTTTATGGGCACAGGGGGTTAAAGAGACCCAGTACTTC | CASSLWAQGVKETQYF | TRBJ2-5 | TRBV27 | . | TRBD1
TGTGCCAGCAGTTCCATTAGCTCCTATGGCTACACCTTC | CASSSISSYGYTF | TRBJ1-2 | TRBV6-5 | . | .
TGTGCCAGCAGCTTATCAGGGTTGGCAGATACGCAGTATTTT | CASSLSGLADTQYF | TRBJ2-3 | TRBV7-9 | . | .
TGTGCCGGCACCAGGTCAAAGGGGGAGACCCAGTACTTC | CAGTRSKGETQYF | TRBJ2-5 | TRBV10-3 | . | .
TGTGCCAGCAGTTACTCAGGGGGGGTTGAAAAACTGTTTTTT | CASSYSGGVEKLFF | TRBJ1-4 | TRBV6-5 | . | .
TGTGCCAGTACCAGGACAGGGGGCTTCTCTGGGGCCAACGTCCTGACTTTC | CASTRTGGFSGANVLTF | TRBJ2-6 | TRBV19 | . | TRBD1
TGCGCCAGCAGTGAGATGGCGGAGGGTGAGCAGTTCTTC | CASSEMAEGEQFF | TRBJ2-1 | TRBV10-1 | . | .
TGTGCCAGCAGCTTGGCCGGGACAGTCTATGGCTACACCTTC | CASSLAGTVYGYTF | TRBJ1-2 | TRBV7-9 | once | TRBD1
TGCGCCAGCAGCTTAGCGGGGGGCTGGGGGACAGATACGCAGTATTTT | CASSLAGGWGTDTQYF | TRBJ2-3 | TRBV5-1 | . | TRBD2
TGTGCCACCAGTGGCCCGGACAGGAATCAGCCCCAGCATTTT | CATSGPDRNQPQHF | TRBJ1-5 | TRBV24-1 | once | TRBD1
TGTGCCAGCAGTTGGGCAGGGGAGGATACGCAGTATTTT | CASSWAGEDTQYF | TRBJ2-3 | TRBV28 | . | .
TGTGCCAGCAGTTACTCGGGACAGTCAAATTCACCCCTCCACTTT | CASSYSGQSNSPLHF | TRBJ1-6 | TRBV6-5 | . | TRBD1
TGTGCCAGCAGTATTAGTGACGAGCAGTACTTC | CASSISDEQYF | TRBJ2-7 | TRBV2 | few | .
TGTGCCAGCAGTAAGGAGACAGTTTATCCGAAGGGCTACACCTTC | CASSKETVYPKGYTF | TRBJ1-2 | TRBV28 | once | .
TGTGCCAGCAGTTTAAGCAACCCCTCCTACAATGAGCAGTTCTTC | CASSLSNPSYNEQFF | TRBJ2-1 | TRBV6-2/TRBV6-3 | . | .
TGTGCCAGTAGTACACTAGCGGGGTTGAGGAATGAGCAGTTCTTC | CASSTLAGLRNEQFF | TRBJ2-1 | TRBV19 | . | TRBD2
TGCGCCAGCAACGACATTCGGACAGGCCTGAACACTGAAGCTTTCTTT | CASNDIRTGLNTEAFF | TRBJ1-1 | TRBV5-1 | . | TRBD1
TGTGCCAGTAGCCCACAGGGGAACACCGGGGAGCTGTTTTTT | CASSPQGNTGELFF | TRBJ2-2 | TRBV19 | . | .
TGTGCCACCAGTGATTGGAGTACCGTCCAGGGAGGGGAAGAGACCCAGTACTTC | CATSDWSTVQGGEETQYF | TRBJ2-5 | TRBV24-1 | . | TRBD2
TGTGCCTGGACCGAGGGACAGGGGGCTACTCAGCCCCAGCATTTT | CAWTEGQGATQPQHF | TRBJ1-5 | TRBV30 | . | TRBD1
TGTGCCAGCAGCTTAAGGATCCCAGGGGCGGGAGAGACCCAGTACTTC | CASSLRIPGAGETQYF | TRBJ2-5 | TRBV11-2 | . | .
TGTGCCAGCAGTTACGACAGGAACACTGAAGCTTTCTTT | CASSYDRNTEAFF | TRBJ1-1 | TRBV6-6 | . | .
TGTGCCAGCAGCTTAGTTCTAGGGGGCGATGGCTACACCTTC | CASSLVLGGDGYTF | TRBJ1-2 | TRBV7-9 | . | TRBD1
TGTGCCAGTAGTACTTACTCCGGGACACGAGGGCACTACACTGGGGCCAACGTCCTGACTTTC | CASSTYSGTRGHYTGANVLTF | TRBJ2-6 | TRBV19 | . | .
TGTGCCAGCAGCTTTGCAGGCGTTTACGAGCAGTACTTC | CASSFAGVYEQYF | TRBJ2-7 | TRBV11-2 | once | .
TGTGCCACCAGTGACTCCGGGACAGGGAACACCGGGGAGCTGTTTTTT | CATSDSGTGNTGELFF | TRBJ2-2 | TRBV24-1 | . | TRBD1
TGTGCCATCAGTGACCCTGGGGCGGGGAGCTCCTACAATGAGCAGTTCTTC | CAISDPGAGSSYNEQFF | TRBJ2-1 | TRBV10-3 | . | .
TGTGCCAGCAGTTCAACAGGGGAAGGAAACACCATATATTTT | CASSSTGEGNTIYF | TRBJ1-3 | TRBV6-5 | . | TRBD1
TGTGCCAGCAGCCTAAGGGGGACTGAAGCTTTCTTT | CASSLRGTEAFF | TRBJ1-1 | TRBV11-3 | . | .
TGTGCCAGCAGCTTAGCAACCCCGGCGGGGCAGCCCCAGCATTTT | CASSLATPAGQPQHF | TRBJ1-5 | TRBV7-9 | . | .
TGTGCCAGCAGCCAGCTCAGGGTATTAAATTCACCCCTCCACTTT | CASSQLRVLNSPLHF | TRBJ1-6 | TRBV14 | . | .
TGTGCCATCAGTGAGTCAGAGGAAAGCGAGCAGTACTTC | CAISESEESEQYF | TRBJ2-7 | TRBV10-3 | . | .
TGTGCCACCAGTCCGTCCGGGACAGGGGAAAAAAATGAGCAGTTCTTC | CATSPSGTGEKNEQFF | TRBJ2-1 | TRBV24-1 | once | TRBD1
TGTGCCAGCAGCGTAGTAGTGGGAGGGGGTAATGAGCAGTTCTTC | CASSVVVGGGNEQFF | TRBJ2-1 | TRBV9 | . | .
TGTGCCAGCAGCTCCATCGGGGGACCGGGCCTGGGGCCCGGGGAGCTGTTTTTT | CASSSIGGPGLGPGELFF | TRBJ2-2 | TRBV7-3 | . | .
TGTGCCAGCAAACTGCCCGGGACAGGGAGAGATACGCAGTATTTT | CASKLPGTGRDTQYF | TRBJ2-3 | TRBV5-4 | . | TRBD1
TGTGCTAGTGGCCGGGACTTGAATGAGCAGTTCTTC | CASGRDLNEQFF | TRBJ2-1 | TRBV12-5 | once | .
TGTGCCAGCAGCTTATGGGCAGGGGATGGGTCACCCCTCCACTTT | CASSLWAGDGSPLHF | TRBJ1-6 | TRBV7-9 | . | .
TGTGCCAGCTCACGGAACCGCAGGGAGGGGAACACTGAAGCTTTCTTT | CASSRNRREGNTEAFF | TRBJ1-1 | TRBV18 | . | .
TGTGCCAGCAGTTTAGGGGCAGGGTACGAGCAGTACTTC | CASSLGAGYEQYF | TRBJ2-7 | TRBV12-3/TRBV12-4 | . | .
TGCGCCAGCAGCTTGGGACAGGGGAACAATTCACCCCTCCACTTT | CASSLGQGNNSPLHF | TRBJ1-6 | TRBV5-1 | . | TRBD1
TGTGCCTTACAGGACAGCATATATGGCTACACCTTC | CALQDSIYGYTF | TRBJ1-2 | TRBV30 | few | .